These 19 T cell receptor beta chains came from one sample sequenced in a study of beta chain features in type 1 diabetes. Expressed TCRB transcripts got sequenced, as all isolated RNA was reverse transcribed. Measured with immunoSEQ multiplex PCR; TCRdb has only the in-frame clones, and not every one. The sample carries roughly 40,000 clones, 64% recorded once. The sequenced material came from Tregs from blood. These receptor sequences come from a woman aged 25 to 39 in good health.

The rearrangement uses TRBV2 and TRBJ1-4; D is undetermined. The CDR3 spans 10 residues. Germline CDR1 is SNHLY and CDR2 is FYNNEI. V lost 8 bases, J lost 11 bases, and 9 bases lay in between. The CDR3 coding sequence is TGTGCCAGCGAGAGGGAGAAACTGTTTTTT. Translated, it gives CASEREKLFF.

The sample holds a few counts of this clone. V and J are TRBV7-2 and TRBJ2-3; the D is unclear. The V gene's germline CDR1 is SGHTA and CDR2 FQGNSA. This CDR3 region has 12 residues. The V end lost 3 bases, the J end lost 2 bases, and 3 bases lay between the germline ends. CDR3 DNA: TGTGCCAGCAGCTTCTACACAGATACGCAGTATTTT. Encoded protein: CASSFYTDTQYF. The variable domain in full, with the rest retrieved from reference TRBV7-2 and TRBJ2-3, is GAGVSQSPSNKVTEKGKDVELRCDPISGHTALYWYRQSLGQGLEFLIYFQGNSAPDKSGLPSDRFSAERTGGSVSTLTIQRTQQEDSAVYLCASSFYTDTQYFGPGTRLTVL.

The rearrangement uses TRBV28 and TRBJ2-5; the D gene is possibly TRBD2 (5 bases). Trimming took off 3 bases at V and 9 bases at J, with 20 bases between the two ends. The CDR3 has 15 amino acids. CDR1 and CDR2 from the germline V gene are MDHEN and SYDVKM. CDR3 bases: TGTGCCAGCAGTTTTGGCATGGTGGGCCTCGGGGCCCAGTACTTC. Amino acid sequence: CASSFGMVGLGAQYF. The full variable domain, rest sourced from reference TRBV28 and TRBJ2-5, is DVKVTQSSRYLVKRTGEKVFLECVQDMDHENMFWYRQDPGLGLRLIYFSYDVKMKEKGDIPEGYSVSREKKERFSLILESASTNQTSMYLCASSFGMVGLGAQYFGPGTRLLVL.

The rearrangement joins TRBV23-1 to TRBJ2-1, with a weak D call TRBD1 (6 bases). TRBV23-1 is classed as an ORF, of uncertain function. This CDR3 region has 16 residues. V lost 2 bases and J 3 bases, leaving 14 bases between the germline ends. The CDR3 loop reads CASSQEDSQGYNEQFF. Written as DNA, the CDR3 is TGCGCCAGCAGTCAAGAGGACAGCCAAGGCTACAATGAGCAGTTCTTC.

This chain connects TRBV6-1 to TRBJ2-1, with 14 bases lining up with TRBD2. The junction had 6 bases not matched to a gene; V was cut back by 8 bases and J by 6 bases. CDR1 is MNHNS and CDR2 is SASEGT in the germline V gene. The CDR3 has 15 residues. The CDR3 protein is CASFSGTSGSNEQFF. The CDR3 DNA is TGTGCCAGCTTTAGTGGGACTAGCGGGAGCAATGAGCAGTTCTTC.

The gene calls are TRBV4-1 and TRBJ2-4; TRBD1 might be the D (6 bases). The germline V and J ends were trimmed by 3 bases and 0 bases, with 15 bases remaining between them. This CDR3 has 17 amino acids. Germline CDR1 is MGHRA and CDR2 is YSYEKL. For the CDR3, the DNA is TGCGCCAGCAGCCACAACCCACGGACAGAAGCCAAAAACATTCAGTACTTC. Amino acids: CASSHNPRTEAKNIQYF.

This clone was seen a few times. CDR3 coding DNA: TGTGCCAGTAGTACGGGGGGTGAAGCGTTCTACGAGCAGTACTTC. Protein: CASSTGGEAFYEQYF. The chain links TRBV19 to TRBJ2-7; TRBD2 aligns across 7 bases. This CDR3 comprises 15 residues. Germline V gene data show CDR1 as LNHDA and CDR2 as SQIVND (reference sequence). V shed 4 bases and J 3 bases; nucleotides not matched to a gene: 9. Combining the CDR3 with reference TRBV19 and TRBJ2-7 gives the whole variable domain DGGITQSPKYLFRKEGQNVTLSCEQNLNHDAMYWYRQDPGQGLRLIYYSQIVNDFQKGDIAEGYSVSREKKESFPLTVTSAQKNPTAFYLCASSTGGEAFYEQYFGPGTRLTVT.

The V gene is TRBV27, the J gene TRBJ2-1; no clear D. CDR3 length: 12 residues. Germline CDR1 MNHEY, CDR2 SMNVEV (reference sequence). The germline V and J ends were trimmed by 3 bases and 7 bases, with 7 bases remaining between them. As DNA, the CDR3 is TGTGCCAGCAGTTTTCGGTCGAATGAGCAGTTCTTC. Translated, it gives CASSFRSNEQFF.

This clone was recorded a few times. The chain employs TRBV29-1 and TRBJ1-1; D remains unclear. Germline assignment: CDR1 SQVTM and CDR2 ANQGSEA. The CDR3 contains 12 residues. Trimming cost V 4 bases and J 4 bases, with 10 bases left between them. CDR3 loop: CSVGVVRTEAFF. Written as DNA, the CDR3 is TGCAGCGTTGGAGTGGTACGCACTGAAGCTTTCTTT.

The chain uses TRBV7-3 and TRBJ2-1, with 7 bases that match TRBD2. Trimming at V came to 3 bases and at J to 8 bases, leaving 4 bases not matched to a gene. This CDR3 comprises 13 residues. The germline CDR1 and CDR2 sequences are SGHTA and FQGTGA. DNA of the CDR3: TGTGCCAGCAGCTTTGGACTAGACGATGAGCAGTTCTTC. Amino acids: CASSFGLDDEQFF.

The gene calls are TRBV2 and TRBJ1-5; maybe TRBD1 (6 bases). Germline V lookup: CDR1 SNHLY, CDR2 FYNNEI. This CDR3 contains 16 residues. Deletions cut 6 bases from V and 6 bases from J, with 21 bases between. Here the CDR3 DNA reads TGTGCCAGCAGGGGTGACACAGGGCTGTGGGGTCAGCCCCAGCATTTT. Its protein product is CASRGDTGLWGQPQHF.

The rearrangement links TRBV7-3 to TRBJ2-1; weak D call: TRBD2 (5 bases). This CDR3 has 13 residues. Trimming stripped 5 bases from V and 9 bases from J, with 14 bases between. Germline CDR1 and CDR2: SGHTA and FQGTGA. CDR3 region: CASSLALIGEQFF. CDR3 sequence (DNA): TGTGCCAGCAGCCTAGCCCTTATAGGTGAGCAGTTCTTC.

This chain joins TRBV7-3 and TRBJ2-1; 10 nucleotides align to TRBD2. Per the germline V gene, CDR1 is SGHTA and CDR2 is FQGTGA. Trimming took 6 bases from V and 1 from J; bases not matched to a gene: 6. The CDR3 extends over 16 amino acids. Written as DNA, the CDR3 is TGTGCCAGCAGTCGGCTAGCGGGAGTTTCCTACAATGAGCAGTTCTTC. Translated, it gives CASSRLAGVSYNEQFF.

This chain connects TRBV30 to TRBJ1-1; TRBD1 is a possible D gene (5 bases). V lost 2 bases and J lost 4, with 11 bases in between. The CDR3 length is 13 residues. The V gene's germline CDR1 is GTSNPN and CDR2 SVGIG (reference sequence). The CDR3 protein is CAWSQGLGTEAFF. In nucleotides, the CDR3 is TGTGCCTGGAGTCAGGGTTTGGGCACTGAAGCTTTCTTT.

The V call is TRBV5-1, the J call TRBJ2-1, with D perhaps TRBD2 (6 bases). Germline values: CDR1 SGHRS, CDR2 YFSETQ. The CDR3 is 17 amino acids. Trimming left V 4 bases short and J 7 bases short, with 24 bases between. In DNA, the CDR3 is TGCGCCAGCAGCCCCGAGGGTCTAGCGACCCCTAGAAATGAGCAGTTCTTC. It yields the protein CASSPEGLATPRNEQFF.

V is TRBV19 and J is TRBJ1-1, with D possibly being TRBD1 (6 bases). The germline V gene encodes CDR1 LNHDA and CDR2 SQIVND (reference sequence). The CDR3 covers 13 residues. Trimming pared 8 bases from V and 8 bases from J, leaving 18 bases between. CDR3 DNA sequence: TGTGCCAGTGGGATGGGACAACCCGAGGAAGCTTTCTTT. This gives the protein CASGMGQPEEAFF.

This rearrangement joins TRBV6-1 to TRBJ2-7, with TRBD1 matching over 8 bases. Germline CDR1 reads MNHNS; CDR2 reads SASEGT. This CDR3 contains 13 residues. J gave up 3 bases and V 5 bases, and 3 bases lay outside the gene matches. The CDR3 DNA sequence: TGTGCCAGCAGTCGGGACAGGTTCTACGAGCAGTACTTC. Its protein product is CASSRDRFYEQYF.

This clone was observed a few times. The chain links TRBV11-2 to TRBJ1-6; D uncertain. There are 14 residues in the CDR3. From germline, CDR1 is SGHAT and CDR2 FQNNGV. V was clipped by 2 bases and J by 0 bases, with 2 bases between them. CDR3 in amino acids: CASSLHSYNSPLHF. The DNA for the CDR3 is TGTGCCAGCAGCTTACACTCCTATAATTCACCCCTCCACTTT.

This chain links TRBV27 with TRBJ2-2; no firm D call. From germline, CDR1 is MNHEY and CDR2 SMNVEV (reference sequence). Trimming took off 7 bases at V and 3 bases at J, with 12 bases between the two ends. The CDR3 contains 14 residues. CDR3 protein: CASNPTSYTGELFF. The CDR3 coding sequence is TGTGCCAGCAATCCTACCTCGTACACCGGGGAGCTGTTTTTT.